The 17 T cell receptor beta chains below come from one sample, sequenced in a study of CD8 T cells in Susac syndrome. RNA, at about 0.45 to 1 ug, was reverse transcribed with random hexamers. Each CDR3 protein gets one entry after TCRdb re-called the immunoSEQ multiplex PCR reads with MiXCR. The sample contains fewer than 150,000 distinct CDR3 sequences, roughly 96% of which appear only once. The material sequenced was CD4+ T cells from PBMCs. The source of these receptors is a human donor in good health.

CDR3 region: CSARDRDFQAYNEQFF. The CDR3 coding sequence is TGCAGTGCTAGAGATCGGGACTTCCAGGCCTACAATGAGCAGTTCTTC. The chain links TRBV20-1 to TRBJ2-1, with D tentatively TRBD2 (6 bases). V lost 0 bases to trimming and J lost 2 bases, with 14 bases between them. Per germline, CDR1 DFQATT and CDR2 SNEGSKA (reference sequence). This CDR3 is 16 amino acids long.

The chain joins TRBV5-1 to TRBJ2-5, with 12 bases that match TRBD1. Unmatched junction bases numbered 6, after V lost 2 bases and J lost 4 bases. The CDR3 runs 16 residues. Germline CDR1 is SGHRS and CDR2 is YFSETQ. The CDR3 DNA follows: TGCGCCAGCAGCTTTGTGGGACAGGGGGCCCGAGAGACCCAGTACTTC. Its translation: CASSFVGQGARETQYF.

The rearrangement links TRBV28 to TRBJ2-6, with D perhaps assigned TRBD1 or TRBD2 (5 bases each). This CDR3 is 16 amino acids long. Trimming left V 5 bases short and J 0 bases short, with 11 bases between. The germline V gene encodes CDR1 MDHEN and CDR2 SYDVKM. The CDR3 bases are TGTGCCAGCAGTGTGGGACGGGCCTCTGGGGCCAACGTCCTGACTTTC. Translated: CASSVGRASGANVLTF. Filled out from reference TRBV28 and TRBJ2-6, the complete variable domain reads DVKVTQSSRYLVKRTGEKVFLECVQDMDHENMFWYRQDPGLGLRLIYFSYDVKMKEKGDIPEGYSVSREKKERFSLILESASTNQTSMYLCASSVGRASGANVLTFGAGSRLTVL.

V usage is TRBV5-4 and J usage is TRBJ2-7; 13 positions agree with TRBD2. The CDR3 spans 14 residues. V shed 4 bases, J shed 7 bases, and the junction held 5 bases outside the gene matches. Germline V CDR1 and CDR2: SGHNT, YYREEE (reference sequence). The CDR3, as DNA: TGTGCCAGCAGCACACTAGCGGGAGGGCGTGAGCAGTACTTC. Residues: CASSTLAGGREQYF.

This chain joins TRBV6-2 or TRBV6-3 and TRBJ2-1, with TRBD1 identical over 7 bases. CDR1 is MNHEY, CDR2 SVGEGT, per germline. V trimming: 6 bases; J trimming: 3 bases; junction bases outside the gene matches: 8. The CDR3 is 15 residues long. The CDR3 DNA is TGTGCCAGCAGGACCCGGGACAGAATCTACAATGAGCAGTTCTTC. It encodes CASRTRDRIYNEQFF.

This rearrangement joins TRBV25-1 to TRBJ1-2; tentative D call: TRBD1 (6 bases). Trimming shortened V by 2 bases and J by 8 bases, and 12 bases separated the two germline ends. CDR3 length equals 13 residues. The germline CDR1 and CDR2 sequences are MGHDK and SYGVNS. DNA of the CDR3: TGTGCCAGCAGTGAAGGGGGGCTCAAGGGCTACACCTTC. It translates to CASSEGGLKGYTF.

This sequence joins TRBV3-1 and TRBJ2-5; TRBD1 agrees at 8 bases. This CDR3 spans 14 amino acids. Germline assignment: CDR1 LGHDT and CDR2 YNNKEL (reference sequence). V lost 5 bases and J lost 2; bases outside the gene matches: 4. The CDR3: CASSRQGLQETQYF. The CDR3 DNA reads TGTGCCAGCAGCAGACAGGGGTTGCAAGAGACCCAGTACTTC.

The chain has TRBV11-2 and TRBJ2-7, with D possibly called TRBD1 or TRBD2 (6 bases each). The CDR3 contains 15 residues. In germline, CDR1 is SGHAT, CDR2 FQNNGV. With 6 bases removed from V and 4 bases from J, the gap between germline ends came to 19 bases. CDR3 residues: CASSLGPQGTYEQYF. For the CDR3, the DNA is TGTGCCAGCAGTCTTGGACCGCAGGGGACTTACGAGCAGTACTTC.

The chain recombines TRBV28 with TRBJ2-2, with D maybe TRBD2 (5 bases). Germline assignment: CDR1 MDHEN and CDR2 SYDVKM. Trimming shortened V by 6 bases and J by 2 bases, and 13 bases separated the two germline ends. CDR3 length: 15 residues. The DNA of the CDR3 is TGTGCCAGCAGATTAGCGCTAATTAACACCGGGGAGCTGTTTTTT. This encodes CASRLALINTGELFF.

The chain uses TRBV28 and TRBJ1-1; 7 nucleotides align to TRBD1. This CDR3 is 15 amino acids long. The J segment lost 6 bases and the V segment lost 2 bases, leaving 9 bases of the junction unmatched. Per germline, CDR1 MDHEN and CDR2 SYDVKM. The CDR3 is CASSLQLGTAPEAFF. The CDR3 DNA reads as TGTGCCAGCAGTTTACAACTCGGGACAGCTCCTGAAGCTTTCTTT.

The V call is TRBV28, the J call TRBJ2-6, with a weak D call TRBD2 (6 bases). Germline CDR1 and CDR2: MDHEN and SYDVKM. The CDR3 covers 17 residues. The V end lost 5 bases, the J end lost 0 bases, and 14 bases lay between the germline ends. The CDR3 loop reads CASSRTTSSSGANVLTF. The CDR3 DNA sequence: TGTGCCAGCAGTCGAACGACTAGTTCCTCTGGGGCCAACGTCCTGACTTTC.

This clonotype was observed a single time. The chain is built from TRBV12-3 or TRBV12-4 and TRBJ2-6; D possibly corresponds to TRBD2 (5 bases). V lost 2 bases and J lost 0, with 8 bases in between. The CDR3 extends over 16 amino acids. The CDR3 region is CASSLPGSSGANVLTF. CDR3 in DNA: TGTGCCAGCAGTTTACCGGGGAGCTCTGGGGCCAACGTCCTGACTTTC.

The V call is TRBV6-1, the J call TRBJ2-7, with D possibly being TRBD1 (6 bases). The CDR3 is made up of 15 amino acids. V lost 4 bases, J lost 2 bases, and 15 bases lay in between. The germline V gene has CDR1 MNHNS and CDR2 SASEGT. CDR3 protein: CASSVHRDKAYEQYF. The CDR3 coding sequence is TGTGCCAGCAGTGTCCACCGGGACAAAGCCTACGAGCAGTACTTC.

The genes are TRBV5-1 and TRBJ2-5; D gene unclear. Germline V gene lookup returns CDR1 SGHRS and CDR2 YFSETQ. This CDR3 region has 14 residues. V dropped 0 bases and J dropped 3 bases, with 9 bases sitting between them. The CDR3 sequence is CASSLVGSEETQYF. The CDR3, as DNA: TGCGCCAGCAGCTTGGTAGGCAGTGAAGAGACCCAGTACTTC.

The chain combines TRBV28 with TRBJ2-7; a possible D gene is TRBD2 (6 bases). The CDR3 loop spans 16 amino acids. The germline gives CDR1 MDHEN, CDR2 SYDVKM. The ends were cut back, 5 bases at V and 2 bases at J, with 19 bases in the middle. The CDR3 is CASSHMGGNRPYEQYF. CDR3 DNA: TGTGCCAGCAGTCACATGGGGGGAAATAGGCCCTACGAGCAGTACTTC.

The CDR3 nucleotides are TGTGCCAGCAGCTCTCCTAAGGAGCCGGGTACCGGGGAGCTGTTTTTT. This sequence encodes CASSSPKEPGTGELFF. The chain carries TRBV12-3 or TRBV12-4 and TRBJ2-2; D call uncertain. Trimming pared 6 bases from V and 5 bases from J, leaving 19 bases between. The CDR3 runs 16 residues.

This clonotype was recorded once. V is TRBV12-3 or TRBV12-4 and J is TRBJ1-2; weak D call: TRBD1 (6 bases). The CDR3 runs to 15 residues. Trimming took 2 bases from V and 4 from J, leaving 14 bases between them. CDR3 loop: CASSLIIGGPYGYTF. Written as DNA, the CDR3 is TGTGCCAGCAGTTTAATAATAGGGGGACCCTATGGCTACACCTTC.